The text below deals with one TCR beta chain. The data belong to a study of CD8 T cell repertoires and HIV-1 epitope variants. Study information: T cells were stimulated with Twenty-five Gag and Nef peptides separately. An uncultured baseline aliquot held 1M T cells.

TCRdb's table, derived via immunoSEQ multiplex PCR, lists solely in-frame clones and lacks some. The table has tens of thousands of clones, just under 75% seen once. The sequencing sample was made of uncultured baseline CD8+ T cells from peripheral blood mononuclear cells (PBMCs). The receptor was derived from a male donor with HIV.

The CDR3 is CASSSQGLAGAHEQYF. The DNA for the CDR3 is TGTGCCAGCAGCTCCCAAGGACTAGCGGGGGCCCACGAGCAGTACTTC. The chain recombines TRBV7-2 with TRBJ2-7, with TRBD2 identical over 13 bases. The CDR3 runs 16 residues. Germline V gene data show CDR1 as SGHTA and CDR2 as FQGNSA. J lost 5 bases, V lost 4 bases, and 8 bases had no gene match.